The 14 T cell receptor beta chains listed next were all sequenced from one sample in a study of shared clonotypes between healthy human individuals. The data were produced by immunoSEQ multiplex PCR, yet TCRdb's version contains in-frame clones alone and is incomplete. The sample includes around 240,000 clones, 65% of them seen just once. The sample was memory CD4+ T cells sorted from blood. Subset of the sample: CD45RA-negative fraction. All receptors come from a young man in good health.

The chain couples TRBV6-1 to TRBJ1-1; D is unclear. Per germline, CDR1 MNHNS and CDR2 SASEGT. The V and J ends lost 8 bases and 4 bases respectively, with 11 bases between them. The CDR3 is 12 residues long. CDR3 residues: CASGGRSTEAFF. The CDR3 bases are TGTGCCAGCGGAGGTCGTTCCACTGAAGCTTTCTTT.

This chain links TRBV27 with TRBJ2-7; D remains ambiguous. Trimming cost V 5 bases and J 3 bases, with 11 bases left between them. The CDR3 length is 13 residues. Germline CDR1 reads MNHEY; CDR2 reads SMNVEV (reference sequence). CDR3 region: CASSRPGIYEQYF. DNA for the CDR3: TGTGCCAGCAGTCGCCCTGGGATCTACGAGCAGTACTTC.

This chain joins TRBV7-7 and TRBJ2-1, with D tentatively TRBD2 (5 bases). Deletions cut 4 bases from V and 5 bases from J, with 9 bases between. The CDR3 runs 13 residues. Germline loops: CDR1 SSHAT, CDR2 FNYEAQ (reference sequence). CDR3 amino acids: CASSSGINNEQFF. CDR3 nucleotides: TGTGCCAGCAGCTCCGGGATAAACAATGAGCAGTTCTTC.

This chain connects TRBV2 to TRBJ2-3; weak D call: TRBD2 (5 bases). This CDR3 has 13 amino acids. Trimming cost V 6 bases and J 4 bases, with 11 bases left between them. In germline, CDR1 is SNHLY, CDR2 FYNNEI. CDR3 nucleotide sequence: TGTGCCAGCAGGGCGCGGGTATCAGATACGCAGTATTTT. Its protein product is CASRARVSDTQYF. The complete variable domain, with remaining parts taken from reference TRBV2 and TRBJ2-3, reads EPEVTQTPSHQVTQMGQEVILRCVPISNHLYFYWYRQILGQKVEFLVSFYNNEISEKSEIFDDQFSVERPDGSNFTLKIRSTKLEDSAMYFCASRARVSDTQYFGPGTRLTVL.

The table lists this clone with a few counts. This sample also contains other DNA sequences that code for the same CDR3. The gene calls are TRBV7-3 and TRBJ2-1; no clear D gene. The germline V gene encodes CDR1 SGHTA and CDR2 FQGTGA. This CDR3 is built from 12 residues. V was trimmed by 0 bases and J by 6 bases, leaving 3 bases between them. Here the CDR3 reads CASSLTSNEQFF. The CDR3, as DNA: TGTGCCAGCAGCTTAACTTCCAATGAGCAGTTCTTC.

This clone was picked up one time. This sequence joins TRBV9 and TRBJ2-4; D is ambiguous. Looked up from germline, CDR1 is SGDLS and CDR2 is YYNGEE. This CDR3 spans 13 amino acids. Trimming left V 3 bases short and J 3 bases short, with 7 bases between. CDR3 bases: TGTGCCAGCAGCGCCCTTGGCAAAAACATTCAGTACTTC. The encoded protein is CASSALGKNIQYF.

This chain links TRBV10-2 with TRBJ2-1; D is possibly TRBD2 (7 bases). V lost 7 bases, J lost 4 bases, and 14 bases lay in between. This CDR3 is built from 14 residues. Looked up from germline, CDR1 is WSHSY and CDR2 is SAAADI. The CDR3 reads CASNTGGPYNEQFF. Written as DNA, the CDR3 is TGCGCCAGCAACACGGGGGGCCCTTACAATGAGCAGTTCTTC.

The V call is TRBV14, the J call TRBJ2-7; 11 bases are shared with TRBD1. Germline values: CDR1 SGHDN, CDR2 FVKESK. This CDR3 has 15 amino acids. The J segment lost 3 bases and the V segment lost 4 bases, leaving 5 bases of the junction unmatched. The CDR3 loop is CASSPLGTGGYEQYF. In DNA form, the CDR3 reads TGTGCCAGCAGCCCCCTTGGGACAGGGGGCTACGAGCAGTACTTC.

J is TRBJ1-1 and V is TRBV6-1; D is unresolved. CDR1 is MNHNS, CDR2 SASEGT, per germline. The CDR3 sequence is 14 residues long. The ends were cut back, 5 bases at V and 3 bases at J, with 13 bases in the middle. CDR3 amino acids: CASSLDLRDTEAFF. CDR3 in DNA: TGTGCCAGCAGTTTGGACCTGAGGGACACTGAAGCTTTCTTT.

This chain uses TRBV7-6 with TRBJ1-1; D gene uncertain. The V gene's germline CDR1 is SGHVS and CDR2 FNYEAQ. The CDR3 is made up of 15 amino acids. The ends were cut back, 5 bases at V and 1 base at J, with 14 bases in the middle. The CDR3, as DNA: TGTGCCAGCAGCCCTCAGCCGAGAGGGAACACTGAAGCTTTCTTT. Amino acid sequence: CASSPQPRGNTEAFF.

This clone was detected ten times or more. The chain combines TRBV9 with TRBJ2-2; D may be TRBD2 (6 bases). CDR3 size: 17 residues. Trimming left V 0 bases short and J 5 bases short, with 17 bases between. Germline CDR1 is SGDLS and CDR2 is YYNGEE. The CDR3 DNA follows: TGTGCCAGCAGCGTAGAGGCGGTGGGAGGCGGGACCGGGGAGCTGTTTTTT. Translating it yields CASSVEAVGGGTGELFF.

The chain links TRBV5-1 to TRBJ2-3, with TRBD2 matching 13 bases. The CDR3 spans 17 residues. With 4 bases clipped from V and 3 bases from J, the junction kept 8 bases outside the gene matches. Germline V gene data show CDR1 as SGHRS and CDR2 as YFSETQ. The CDR3 nucleotides are TGCGCCAGCAGCACTGAAAGGACTAGCGGGAGAACAGATACGCAGTATTTT. This encodes CASSTERTSGRTDTQYF.

This clone was counted only a few times. This sequence joins TRBV11-2 and TRBJ1-2; no firm D call. The CDR3 length is 15 residues. The V gene's germline CDR1 is SGHAT and CDR2 FQNNGV. Trimming cost V 8 bases and J 7 bases, with 23 bases left between them. Written as DNA, the CDR3 is TGTGCCAGCTCTGCTAAAACGTGGACGGATCGTGGCTACACCTTC. Amino acid sequence: CASSAKTWTDRGYTF.

The gene calls are TRBV28 and TRBJ2-7; D not resolved. The germline gives CDR1 MDHEN, CDR2 SYDVKM. Trimming pared 5 bases from V and 2 bases from J, leaving 19 bases between. The CDR3 runs to 16 residues. CDR3 DNA sequence: TGTGCCAGCAGTGATCCACCGCACGGGCTACCCTACGAGCAGTACTTC. Encoded protein: CASSDPPHGLPYEQYF.